These T cell receptor beta chains were read from a single sample in a study of response to subunit inactivated influenza vaccine. TCRdb re-derived calls from the RT-PCR reads in MiXCR, one entry per CDR3 protein. Counted here are over 400,000 distinct CDR3 sequences, approximately 11% occurring once; the ten biggest clones make up less than 15%. Specimen: PBMCs from blood, collected around seven weeks after vaccination. The receptors were gathered from a man aged 50 to 59 who received an inactivated influenza vaccine. Each CDR3 is given with its conserved first and last residue. A D gene is named only where the DNA matches it firmly. Only some rows state a clone size, as once, few, many or a class for expanded clones.

d_call	j_call	clone_size	v_call	cdr3_aa	cdr3_nt
TRBD2	TRBJ2-5	.	TRBV4-1	CASSQDRGTSGGAERAQYF	TGCGCCAGCAGCCAAGATAGAGGGACTAGCGGGGGAGCCGAACGGGCCCAGTACTTC
.	TRBJ2-1	many	TRBV29-1	CSVEDLGIDEQFF	TGCAGCGTTGAAGATCTAGGGATCGATGAGCAGTTCTTC
TRBD2	TRBJ2-5	few	TRBV6-6	CASRGRADETQYF	TGTGCCAGCAGAGGGAGGGCCGATGAGACCCAGTACTTC
.	TRBJ2-7	few	TRBV18	CASSQTTDSYEQYF	TGTGCCAGCTCACAAACGACAGATTCCTACGAGCAGTACTTC
TRBD2	TRBJ2-5	.	TRBV20-1	CSPGLAGGPWETQYF	TGCAGTCCTGGACTAGCGGGGGGGCCTTGGGAGACCCAGTACTTC
.	TRBJ1-2	.	TRBV12-3/TRBV12-4	CASRSANYGYTF	TGTGCCAGCAGATCGGCTAACTATGGCTACACCTTC
TRBD1	TRBJ2-2	many	TRBV10-3	CAISGQGYTGELFF	TGTGCCATCAGTGGACAGGGTTACACCGGGGAGCTGTTTTTT
TRBD1	TRBJ1-2	many	TRBV24-1	CATSDFDRGYGYTF	TGTGCCACCAGTGATTTCGACAGGGGCTATGGCTACACCTTC
.	TRBJ2-1	few	TRBV6-2/TRBV6-3	CASTMAGDEQFF	TGTGCCAGCACGATGGCTGGGGATGAGCAGTTCTTC
.	TRBJ2-1	once	TRBV6-2/TRBV6-3	CASSYSGVHEQFF	TGTGCCAGCAGTTACTCCGGCGTACATGAGCAGTTCTTC
TRBD2	TRBJ2-1	many	TRBV20-1	CSARDPRLADRSSYNEQFF	TGCAGTGCTAGAGATCCAAGACTAGCGGACCGATCCTCCTACAATGAGCAGTTCTTC
.	TRBJ2-2	once	TRBV5-1	CASSWGPTGPNTGELFF	TGCGCCAGCAGCTGGGGGCCGACAGGACCGAACACCGGGGAGCTGTTTTTT
TRBD2	TRBJ2-3	few	TRBV7-2	CASSLGTQAGVHTDTQYF	TGTGCCAGCAGCTTAGGGACTCAAGCGGGGGTCCACACAGATACGCAGTATTTT
.	TRBJ2-7	many	TRBV5-1	CASSMELAGSEQYF	TGCGCCAGCAGCATGGAGCTCGCGGGCAGCGAGCAGTACTTC
.	TRBJ2-3	many	TRBV6-5	CASSSTWRDTQYF	TGTGCCAGCAGTTCCACATGGAGAGATACGCAGTATTTT
TRBD1	TRBJ1-1	.	TRBV20-1	CSAEGDSPNTEAFF	TGCAGTGCTGAAGGGGACAGCCCGAACACTGAAGCTTTCTTT
TRBD1	TRBJ2-7	many	TRBV4-3	CASSQDLGRGYEQYF	TGCGCCAGCAGCCAAGATTTGGGCAGGGGGTACGAGCAGTACTTC
.	TRBJ1-3	few	TRBV5-5	CASSPYGTPGNTIYF	TGTGCCAGCAGCCCATACGGGACTCCTGGAAACACCATATATTTT
TRBD2	TRBJ2-1	many	TRBV5-1	CASSTGLAGHYNEQFF	TGCGCCAGCAGCACGGGACTAGCGGGACATTACAATGAGCAGTTCTTC
.	TRBJ1-2	few	TRBV6-1	CASSEYQGSAFYTF	TGTGCCAGCAGTGAATATCAGGGGTCGGCCTTCTACACCTTC
.	TRBJ2-2	few	TRBV11-1	CASSFRGQKWSNTGELFF	TGTGCCAGCAGCTTTCGGGGGCAGAAATGGTCTAACACCGGGGAGCTGTTTTTT